This entry lists 12 T cell receptor beta chains sequenced from one sample in a study of blood T cell repertoires in COVID-19. Assay used: immunoSEQ multiplex PCR; TCRdb lists only in-frame clones, some missing. The sample has approximately 160,000 clones, 75% to 85% seen once. Material for sequencing was peripheral blood. All receptors derive from a woman between 50 and 59 years old in a cohort sampled during active or convalescent COVID-19.

This clone has a handful of counts. The chain has TRBV19 and TRBJ1-6; D not resolved. Per germline, CDR1 LNHDA and CDR2 SQIVND (reference sequence). Between the trimmed V and J ends, which lost 0 bases and 0 bases, there was a span of 6 bases. The CDR3 is 16 residues long. CDR3: CASSIEWSSYNSPLHF. The CDR3 nucleotides read TGTGCCAGTAGTATAGAATGGAGCTCCTATAATTCACCCCTCCACTTT.

The J gene is TRBJ2-3, the V gene TRBV23-1; tentatively, D is TRBD1 (5 bases). TRBV23-1 is placed among ORFs of uncertain function. The germline V and J ends were trimmed by 4 bases and 2 bases, with 10 bases remaining between them. The CDR3 is made up of 14 amino acids. The CDR3 sequence: CASSPGRATDTQYF. The CDR3 DNA sequence: TGCGCCAGCAGTCCTGGCAGGGCCACAGATACGCAGTATTTT.

The rearrangement links TRBV4-3 to TRBJ2-2, with 10 nucleotides matching TRBD1. The CDR3 contains 17 residues. Germline CDR1 reads LGHNA; CDR2 reads YSLEER. V lost 1 base, J lost 7 bases, and 9 bases stayed unmatched. Here the CDR3 DNA reads TGCGCCAGCAGCCAAGTTTTAGGACAGGGGGATAACGGGGAGCTGTTTTTT. Translation: CASSQVLGQGDNGELFF.

The chain carries TRBV18 and TRBJ1-5, with a tentative D call TRBD1 (5 bases). The CDR3 is 13 amino acids. Trimming took 5 bases from V and 7 from J, leaving 12 bases between them. Germline V lookup: CDR1 KGHSH, CDR2 LQKENI. The CDR3 is CASSGERTQPQHF. The DNA of the CDR3 is TGTGCCAGCTCAGGCGAAAGGACACAGCCCCAGCATTTT.

The V gene is TRBV10-3, the J gene TRBJ2-1, with 12 bases lining up with TRBD2. In germline, CDR1 is ENHRY, CDR2 SYGVKD. This CDR3 comprises 18 residues. Trimming removed 5 bases from V and 5 bases from J; junction bases left unmatched: 13. CDR3 amino acids: CAISPLAGGLYGDNEQFF. CDR3 nucleotides: TGTGCCATCAGTCCCCTAGCGGGGGGGCTCTACGGGGACAATGAGCAGTTCTTC.

This sequence joins TRBV19 and TRBJ1-3; D gene unclear. Germline V gives CDR1 LNHDA, CDR2 SQIVND (reference sequence). Deletions cut 9 bases from V and 0 bases from J, with 12 bases between. CDR3 length equals 14 residues. The CDR3 sequence is CASTRVDSGNTIYF. CDR3 nucleotides: TGTGCCAGCACTCGAGTTGACTCTGGAAACACCATATATTTT.

In the case of this clone: Distinct nucleotide sequences in the sample also encode this CDR3. The chain has TRBV27 and TRBJ2-7, with 7 positions matching TRBD2. V shed 0 bases and J 1 base; nucleotides not matched to a gene: 0. The germline gives CDR1 MNHEY, CDR2 SMNVEV (reference sequence). The CDR3 loop spans 14 amino acids. The CDR3 DNA follows: TGTGCCAGCAGTTTATCCGGGGGGTCCTACGAGCAGTACTTC. Protein sequence: CASSLSGGSYEQYF.

The chain's CDR3 is CAISGTSRETQYF. CDR3 in DNA: TGTGCCATCAGTGGGACTAGTCGGGAGACCCAGTACTTC. This rearrangement joins TRBV10-3 to TRBJ2-5; the match to TRBD2 covers 7 bases. Germline V gene data show CDR1 as ENHRY and CDR2 as SYGVKD. After removal of 4 bases from V and 5 bases from J, the junction contained 4 bases not matched to a gene. The CDR3 spans 13 residues.

The V gene is TRBV5-1, the J gene TRBJ1-1, with 7 bases that match TRBD1. Germline lookup yields CDR1 SGHRS and CDR2 YFSETQ. The CDR3 length is 16 residues. V lost 4 bases and J lost 0; bases outside the gene matches: 9. Here the CDR3 reads CASSIDRVLVNTEAFF. The CDR3 nucleotides read TGCGCCAGCAGCATTGACAGGGTTCTAGTGAACACTGAAGCTTTCTTT.

This clone was counted a single time. The J gene is TRBJ1-6, the V gene TRBV7-9; possibly TRBD1 for D (6 bases). Germline loops: CDR1 SEHNR, CDR2 FQNEAQ (reference sequence). With 3 bases removed from V and 5 bases from J, the gap between germline ends came to 8 bases. The CDR3 is 14 amino acids. CDR3 loop: CASSFGQNNSPLHF. The CDR3 nucleotides read TGTGCCAGCAGCTTTGGACAGAATAATTCACCCCTCCACTTT.

The chain couples TRBV3-1 (or the pseudogene TRBV3-2) to TRBJ2-1; D is undetermined. The germline V and J ends were trimmed by 6 bases and 3 bases, with 6 bases remaining between them. The CDR3 covers 12 residues. The germline CDR1 and CDR2 sequences are LGHDT and YNNKEL (reference sequence). This CDR3 reads CASSRVYNEQFF. Written as DNA, the CDR3 is TGTGCCAGCAGTCGTGTCTACAATGAGCAGTTCTTC.

The chain joins TRBV15 to TRBJ1-1, with D possibly TRBD1 on 6 matching bases. Trimming removed 0 bases from V and 4 bases from J, with 12 bases in between. There are 15 residues in the CDR3. The germline gives CDR1 LNHNV, CDR2 YYDKDF (reference sequence). CDR3 DNA sequence: TGTGCCACCAGCAGAGATACCCTACAGGGCACTGAAGCTTTCTTT. As protein: CATSRDTLQGTEAFF.